This T cell receptor beta chain was profiled in a study of beta chain features in type 1 diabetes. Study at large: Examination spanned 100 million to 130 million sorted cells from all samples.

This clone was seen more than once but under ten times. As every portion of the isolated RNA was reverse transcribed, the sequencing read expressed TCRB transcripts. Profiling relied on immunoSEQ multiplex PCR, and the TCRdb table lists in-frame clones only, not all of them. The repertoire holds approximately 170,000 clones, with approximately 9.1% as singletons. CDR1 and CDR2 (germline): GTSNPN, SVGIG (reference sequence). The CDR3 extends over 13 amino acids. Deletions cut 5 bases from V and 2 bases from J, with 11 bases between. The receptor was isolated from a woman aged 18-29 years in good health. Sequencing used central memory CD4+ T cells from blood. This chain links TRBV30 with TRBJ2-3; D call uncertain. This chain's CDR3 is CAWRRYSTDTQYF. The CDR3 nucleotides are TGTGCCTGGCGTCGTTACTCCACAGATACGCAGTATTTT.